A single sample is the source of the 26 T cell receptor beta chains below, sequenced in a study of T cell repertoires in cytomegalovirus infection. TCRdb used MiXCR to reprocess the reads, holding one entry per CDR3 protein. This table holds fewer than 550,000 distinct CDR3 sequences, approximately 30% found once. Sample: PBMCs. These TCRs come from a human donor in good health (CMV status not recorded). Some clones in this sample may be carry-over from other donors' samples.

The chain couples TRBV18 to TRBJ2-1; D is unclear. V was pared by 2 bases and J by 2 bases, with 13 bases between. CDR3 size: 16 residues. The germline gives CDR1 KGHSH, CDR2 LQKENI. This CDR3 is CASSPVVAATYNEQFF. CDR3 nucleotides: TGTGCCAGCTCACCAGTCGTAGCTGCAACCTACAATGAGCAGTTCTTC.

Regarding this clonotype: Since the CDR3 does not end with the conserved phenylalanine or tryptophan, this likely comes from a read error. The DNA is left out, because the CDR3 cannot be placed on it with certainty; the CDR3 is given as TCRdb lists it. The chain employs TRBV7-8 and TRBJ2-3; TRBD2 reflects the table's D call only, with no check against the DNA. CDR1 is SGHVS, CDR2 FQNEAQ, per germline. The CDR3 is 16 residues long, ends included. The CDR3 sequence: CASSRRGLAFTETHYC.

This clonotype was recorded many times. The chain uses TRBV6-1 and TRBJ1-5; the D is unclear. Germline V CDR1 and CDR2: MNHNS, SASEGT. Trimming shortened V by 6 bases and J by 0 bases, and 15 bases separated the two germline ends. CDR3 size: 16 residues. CDR3 coding DNA: TGTGCCAGCAGGAGAAGTTTCGGGTATAGCAATCAGCCCCAGCATTTT. It codes for CASRRSFGYSNQPQHF.

The chain has TRBV25-1 and TRBJ2-2, with no clear D. Looked up from germline, CDR1 is MGHDK and CDR2 is SYGVNS. V lost 1 base, J lost 5 bases, and 29 bases lay in between. This CDR3 is 21 amino acids long. In nucleotides, the CDR3 is TGTGCCAGCAGTGAATGGGGTGGGCAGTCCCCGAGTAGACCACAGACCGGGGAGCTGTTTTTT. Its translation is CASSEWGGQSPSRPQTGELFF.

The CDR3 sequence is CASSTTTGTREGYTF. CDR3 sequence (DNA): TGTGCCAGCAGTACAACAACCGGGACCCGGGAGGGCTACACCTTC. This chain connects TRBV12-3 or TRBV12-4 to TRBJ1-2, with a possible D match to TRBD1 (5 bases). The CDR3 is 15 residues long. V gave up 5 bases and J gave up 8 bases, with 21 bases separating them.

The V call is TRBV10-3, the J call TRBJ2-7; D may be TRBD1 or TRBD2 (5 bases each). Germline CDR1 reads ENHRY; CDR2 reads SYGVKD. This CDR3 comprises 15 residues. CDR3 protein: CDSSEGMRGVYEQYF. DNA for the CDR3: TGTGACAGCAGTGAGGGTATGCGAGGGGTCTACGAGCAGTACTTC.

This clonotype was counted between two and nine times. The chain couples TRBV7-9 to TRBJ2-5, with 12 bases identical to TRBD2. V dropped 3 bases and J dropped 4; count of bases not matched to a gene: 12. The CDR3 length is 18 residues. Germline V gene data show CDR1 as SEHNR and CDR2 as FQNEAQ (reference sequence). The CDR3: CASSFGLAGNRISETQYF. CDR3 DNA: TGTGCCAGCAGCTTCGGACTAGCGGGGAACAGAATATCAGAGACCCAGTACTTC. The whole variable domain, remainder taken from reference TRBV7-9 and TRBJ2-5, is DTGVSQNPRHKITKRGQNVTFRCDPISEHNRLYWYRQTLGQGPEFLTYFQNEAQLEKSRLLSDRFSAERPKGSFSTLEIQRTEQGDSAMYLCASSFGLAGNRISETQYFGPGTRLLVL.

This clonotype was counted many times. The chain is built from TRBV7-2 and TRBJ2-3, with D possibly TRBD1 on 5 matching bases. CDR3 length: 13 amino acids. The germline CDR1 and CDR2 sequences are SGHTA and FQGNSA. Trimming stripped 1 base from V and 5 bases from J, with 7 bases between. CDR3 in DNA: TGTGCCAGCAGCTTAGGGCAGGGAGATACGCAGTATTTT. Its protein is CASSLGQGDTQYF.

There are many counts of this clonotype. The chain employs TRBV7-8 and TRBJ1-1, with D hard to call. Trimming removed 1 base at V and 1 base at J, with 16 bases between. The CDR3 spans 17 residues. The germline V gene encodes CDR1 SGHVS and CDR2 FQNEAQ. In DNA, the CDR3 is TGTGCCAGCAGCTTAGGTGTTTTAATCCCTGGGAACACTGAAGCTTTCTTT. It codes for CASSLGVLIPGNTEAFF. Full variable domain (remainder filled in from reference TRBV7-8 and TRBJ1-1): GAGVSQSPRYKVAKRGQDVALRCDPISGHVSLFWYQQALGQGPEFLTYFQNEAQLDKSGLPSDRFFAERPEGSVSTLKIQRTQQEDSAVYLCASSLGVLIPGNTEAFFGQGTRLTVV.

The chain carries TRBV18 and TRBJ2-2, with TRBD1 identical over 8 bases. The CDR3 consists of 15 residues. V lost 5 bases and J lost 7; bases outside the gene matches: 9. Germline assignment: CDR1 KGHSH and CDR2 LQKENI. In DNA, the CDR3 is TGTGCCAGCTCAAGACTCCAGGGGGCGAACGGGGAGCTGTTTTTT. It encodes CASSRLQGANGELFF.

This clonotype was detected only a few times. The chain carries TRBV12-3 or TRBV12-4 and TRBJ1-5; TRBD1 agrees at 7 bases. The CDR3 is made up of 15 amino acids. Losses at the gene ends were 6 bases for V and 7 bases for J; bases not matched to a gene: 12. DNA for the CDR3: TGTGCCAGCAGCTTGCAAAAACAGGGGCTGCAGCCCCAGCATTTT. Protein product: CASSLQKQGLQPQHF.

This clonotype has ten or more counts. J is TRBJ1-5 and V is TRBV7-2; 9 bases are a match to TRBD1. CDR1 is SGHTA, CDR2 FQGNSA, per germline. CDR3 size: 16 residues. V gave up 5 bases and J gave up 5 bases; unmatched junction bases: 10. DNA of the CDR3: TGTGCCAGCAGCCGACCCCCCGGGACAGGGTATCAGCCCCAGCATTTT. The encoded protein is CASSRPPGTGYQPQHF. Full variable domain (remainder filled in from reference TRBV7-2 and TRBJ1-5): GAGVSQSPSNKVTEKGKDVELRCDPISGHTALYWYRQSLGQGLEFLIYFQGNSAPDKSGLPSDRFSAERTGGSVSTLTIQRTQQEDSAVYLCASSRPPGTGYQPQHFGDGTRLSIL.

Note on this clonotype: Just one base apart from a much larger clone, this may be a read error. This CDR3 is CASSTRQGRSGAFF. CDR3 sequence (DNA): TGTGCCAGCAGCACTCGACAGGGCCGGAGTGGAGCTTTCTTT. The V gene is TRBV7-2, the J gene TRBJ1-1; TRBD1 matches at 7 bases. CDR3 length equals 14 residues. CDR1 is SGHTA and CDR2 is FQGNSA in the germline V gene. V was clipped by 5 bases and J by 10 bases; unmatched bases: 13.

For the CDR3, the DNA is TGTGCCACCAGTGATTTTTCAGACCCCGGGGAGCTGTTTTTT. Amino acid sequence: CATSDFSDPGELFF. The rearrangement links TRBV24-1 to TRBJ2-2; D is undetermined. V was pared by 1 base and J by 6 bases, with 8 bases between. Germline CDR1 and CDR2: KGHDR and SFDVKD. The CDR3 has 14 residues.

The V call is TRBV2, the J call TRBJ2-7; D remains unclear. Germline CDR1 is SNHLY and CDR2 is FYNNEI. Trimming took 2 bases from V and 1 from J, leaving 3 bases between them. This CDR3 region has 12 residues. CDR3 nucleotide sequence: TGTGCCAGCAGTGAACAGTCCTACGAGCAGTACTTC. It yields the protein CASSEQSYEQYF.

This clonotype has at least ten counts. The rearrangement joins TRBV7-2 to TRBJ1-4; the D is unclear. V lost 4 bases and J lost 7, with 16 bases in between. Per germline, CDR1 SGHTA and CDR2 FQGNSA. CDR3 length: 15 amino acids. The CDR3 region is CASSSGLGRSEKLFF. The CDR3 region has the DNA TGTGCCAGCAGCTCAGGTCTCGGGAGAAGTGAAAAACTGTTTTTT. Full variable domain (remainder filled in from reference TRBV7-2 and TRBJ1-4): GAGVSQSPSNKVTEKGKDVELRCDPISGHTALYWYRQSLGQGLEFLIYFQGNSAPDKSGLPSDRFSAERTGGSVSTLTIQRTQQEDSAVYLCASSSGLGRSEKLFFGSGTQLSVL.

The chain joins TRBV20-1 to TRBJ1-5, with a tentative D call TRBD1 (6 bases). The CDR3 runs to 16 residues. V lost 0 bases to trimming and J lost 7 bases, with 19 bases between them. CDR1 is DFQATT, CDR2 SNEGSKA, per germline (reference sequence). The CDR3 reads CSARDRGRGDGQPQHF. As DNA, the CDR3 is TGCAGTGCTAGAGATCGGGGGAGGGGGGATGGCCAGCCCCAGCATTTT.

This clonotype was seen a few times. The rearrangement joins TRBV30 to TRBJ1-5; D is unresolved. The CDR3 is made up of 14 amino acids. The V gene lost 3 bases and the J gene lost 2 bases, with 11 bases spanning the gap. Per the germline V gene, CDR1 is GTSNPN and CDR2 is SVGIG (reference sequence). The CDR3: CAWSDGWGNQPQHF. The CDR3 DNA is TGTGCCTGGAGCGATGGATGGGGCAATCAGCCCCAGCATTTT.

The chain carries TRBV3-1 and TRBJ2-5; D is possibly TRBD2 (6 bases). V lost 0 bases and J lost 4, with 9 bases in between. The CDR3 length is 14 residues. Germline-derived CDR1 and CDR2 are LGHDT and YNNKEL (reference sequence). The CDR3 reads CASSQEAGRETQYF. CDR3 in DNA: TGTGCCAGCAGCCAAGAGGCGGGGAGAGAGACCCAGTACTTC.

This clonotype was counted at least ten times. The chain combines TRBV5-6 with TRBJ2-2, with 12 bases aligning to TRBD2. V was pared by 3 bases and J by 5 bases, with 5 bases of the junction left unmatched. Germline V gene lookup returns CDR1 SGHDT and CDR2 YYEEEE. The CDR3 extends over 16 amino acids. CDR3 in amino acids: CASSSLAGGRTGELFF. DNA for the CDR3: TGTGCCAGCAGCTCCCTAGCGGGGGGGCGGACCGGGGAGCTGTTTTTT.

This clonotype was picked up a small number of times. This chain connects TRBV7-2 to TRBJ2-6, with 11 bases matching TRBD1. The trim removed 3 bases at V and 4 bases at J, leaving 5 bases unmatched. Germline V gives CDR1 SGHTA, CDR2 FQGNSA. This CDR3 contains 17 residues. CDR3 sequence reads: CASSFGTGGSGANVLTF. DNA of the CDR3: TGTGCCAGCAGCTTTGGGACAGGGGGATCCGGGGCCAACGTCCTGACTTTC.

This clonotype has at least ten counts. The V and J genes are TRBV9 and TRBJ2-4; TRBD1 might be the D (6 bases). V was cut by 1 base and J by 1 base, with 9 bases left in between. Germline V lookup: CDR1 SGDLS, CDR2 YYNGEE. This CDR3 is 15 amino acids long. The CDR3 protein is CASSVSGDAKNIQYF. CDR3 DNA sequence: TGTGCCAGCAGCGTATCAGGGGACGCCAAAAACATTCAGTACTTC.

This clonotype appeared a few times. J is TRBJ1-5 and V is TRBV19; no clear D gene. This CDR3 contains 13 residues. Germline V gene lookup returns CDR1 LNHDA and CDR2 SQIVND (reference sequence). V lost 2 bases to trimming and J lost 4 bases, with 6 bases between them. CDR3 DNA: TGTGCCAGTAGTATACTCTTAAATCAGCCCCAGCATTTT. This encodes CASSILLNQPQHF. Looking up the rest from reference TRBV19 and TRBJ1-5 gives the full variable domain: DGGITQSPKYLFRKEGQNVTLSCEQNLNHDAMYWYRQDPGQGLRLIYYSQIVNDFQKGDIAEGYSVSREKKESFPLTVTSAQKNPTAFYLCASSILLNQPQHFGDGTRLSIL.

This clonotype was found many times. The chain uses TRBV6-8 and TRBJ1-3; TRBD1 might be the D (5 bases). The germline CDR1 and CDR2 sequences are MNHGY and SAAAGT. Deletions cut 2 bases from V and 0 bases from J, with 20 bases between. There are 19 residues in the CDR3. The chain's CDR3 is CASSYGKQDPSDSGNTIYF. The DNA of the CDR3 is TGTGCCAGCAGTTACGGGAAACAGGACCCTTCCGACTCTGGAAACACCATATATTTT.

This clonotype was counted many times. The chain couples TRBV12-3 or TRBV12-4 to TRBJ2-5; possible D gene TRBD1, 6 bases. The CDR3 runs 14 residues. V gave up 2 bases and J gave up 5 bases, with 12 bases separating them. The CDR3 here is CASSLRAGDETQYF. DNA for the CDR3: TGTGCCAGCAGTTTAAGGGCAGGGGATGAGACCCAGTACTTC.

This sequence joins TRBV12-3 or TRBV12-4 and TRBJ1-4, with D unclear. CDR3 length: 15 residues. V lost 6 bases and J 5 bases, leaving 16 bases between the germline ends. The CDR3 is CASSTSPPLNEKLFF. The DNA for the CDR3 is TGTGCCAGCAGCACGAGCCCGCCCCTAAATGAAAAACTGTTTTTT.